One sample yielded the 14 T cell receptor beta chains listed below, sequenced in a study of beta chain features in type 1 diabetes. Study outcomes and limitations: The study found moderately but significantly shorter TCRB CDR3s in all four CD4+ subsets of Type 1 diabetes patients.

The antigens for these receptors are not known. The entirety of the isolated RNA underwent reverse transcription, so expressed TCRB transcripts were sequenced. TCRdb keeps only in-frame clones here, not all; method: immunoSEQ multiplex PCR. This table holds around 240,000 clones, 15% to 20% found once. Specimen: naive CD4+ T cells from blood. These receptors came from a man aged 30-40 years with type 1 diabetes.

This clone was observed a handful of times. The chain is built from TRBV10-3 and TRBJ2-3; D possibly matches TRBD1 or TRBD2 (5 bases each). CDR1 and CDR2 (germline): ENHRY, SYGVKD. Between the trimmed V and J ends, which lost 10 bases and 0 bases, there was a span of 8 bases. CDR3 length: 12 amino acids. In nucleotides, the CDR3 is TGTGCCACGAGGGACAGCACAGATACGCAGTATTTT. Protein: CATRDSTDTQYF.

The DNA of the CDR3 is TGCAGGGTCACCAACAATGAGCAGTTCTTC. This codes for CRVTNNEQFF. The chain is built from TRBV20-1 and TRBJ2-1; no definite D call. CDR3 length equals 10 residues. CDR1 is DFQATT and CDR2 is SNEGSKA in the germline V gene (reference sequence).

This clone was observed a few times. V and J are TRBV25-1 and TRBJ2-1; D uncertain. Trimming removed 7 bases at V and 4 bases at J, with 5 bases between. The CDR3 runs 11 residues. Germline loops: CDR1 MGHDK, CDR2 SYGVNS. CDR3 bases: TGTGCCAGCACCCGATACAATGAGCAGTTCTTC. Translated: CASTRYNEQFF.

The chain has TRBV5-4 and TRBJ2-3; D possibly uses TRBD1 or TRBD2 (5 bases each). The CDR3 extends over 14 amino acids. Looked up from germline, CDR1 is SGHNT and CDR2 is YYREEE (reference sequence). V was cut by 5 bases and J by 5 bases, with 15 bases left in between. The CDR3 loop reads CASRTGARGDTQYF. CDR3 DNA: TGTGCCAGCAGGACCGGGGCTAGGGGAGATACGCAGTATTTT.

This clone has more than one count but fewer than ten. J is TRBJ2-5 and V is TRBV4-2; D is ambiguous. V gave up 6 bases and J gave up 3 bases, with 14 bases separating them. Germline values: CDR1 LGHNA, CDR2 YNFKEQ. The CDR3 length is 14 residues. The CDR3 nucleotides are TGTGCCAGCAGTGTGGTGGGAACAGAAGAGACCCAGTACTTC. This encodes CASSVVGTEETQYF.

The chain uses TRBV27 and TRBJ2-4; 8 nucleotides align to TRBD1. Germline CDR1 MNHEY, CDR2 SMNVEV (reference sequence). The CDR3 is 12 amino acids. V gave up 4 bases and J gave up 13 bases; unmatched junction bases: 6. CDR3 nucleotide sequence: TGTGCCAGCAGTTATGCAGGGGGCGCACAGTACTTC. Its translation is CASSYAGGAQYF.

The rearrangement joins TRBV7-9 to TRBJ2-7; TRBD1 matches at 9 bases. The CDR3 spans 15 residues. Germline lookup yields CDR1 SEHNR and CDR2 FQNEAQ (reference sequence). V shed 6 bases and J 5 bases; nucleotides not matched to a gene: 11. CDR3 coding DNA: TGTGCCAGCAGTCCCCAACAGGGGGCGAAAAACGAGCAGTACTTC. It encodes CASSPQQGAKNEQYF.

The chain combines TRBV18 with TRBJ2-1; D gene ambiguous. Germline V gene data show CDR1 as KGHSH and CDR2 as LQKENI. The CDR3 totals 16 residues. Trimming took 2 bases from V and 0 from J, leaving 11 bases between them. The CDR3 region has the DNA TGTGCCAGCTCACCATTAATGGGTAGCTCCTACAATGAGCAGTTCTTC. Its translation is CASSPLMGSSYNEQFF.

This chain uses TRBV5-1 with TRBJ2-3; TRBD2 matches 13 bases. V lost 5 bases to trimming and J lost 5 bases; unmatched junction nucleotides: 2. The CDR3 is 14 amino acids. Germline CDR1 is SGHRS and CDR2 is YFSETQ. The CDR3: CASSWTSGRDTQYF. The CDR3 DNA reads TGCGCCAGCAGTTGGACTAGCGGGAGAGATACGCAGTATTTT.

The CDR3 region is CASSPYSRGTSYEQYF. The CDR3 DNA reads as TGTGCCAGCTCACCATACTCCAGGGGCACCTCCTACGAGCAGTACTTC. The chain combines TRBV18 with TRBJ2-7; weak D call: TRBD1 (6 bases). The germline CDR1 and CDR2 sequences are KGHSH and LQKENI. Trimming cost V 2 bases and J 0 bases, with 14 bases left between them. The CDR3 length is 16 residues.

CDR3 loop: CASSFRPSGANVLTF. The CDR3 bases are TGTGCCAGCAGCTTCCGGCCCTCTGGGGCCAACGTCCTGACTTTC. The V and J genes are TRBV13 and TRBJ2-6; D ambiguous. V was pared by 3 bases and J by 0 bases, with 6 bases between. Germline-derived CDR1 and CDR2 are PRHDT and FYEKMQ (reference sequence). The CDR3 runs to 15 residues.

The chain has TRBV7-3 and TRBJ2-3; no firm D call. Germline-derived CDR1 and CDR2 are SGHTA and FQGTGA. The CDR3 covers 15 residues. V was cut by 1 base and J by 2 bases, with 10 bases left in between. The CDR3 loop reads CASSLSPDSTDTQYF. The DNA of the CDR3 is TGTGCCAGCAGCTTAAGTCCGGATTCCACAGATACGCAGTATTTT.

This clone came up a few times. V and J are TRBV6-6 and TRBJ2-1; D gene uncertain. Germline V gives CDR1 MNHNY, CDR2 SVGAGI (reference sequence). With 0 bases removed from V and 0 bases from J, the gap between germline ends came to 9 bases. The CDR3 contains 16 residues. CDR3 loop: CASSYSWVSSYNEQFF. The CDR3 coding sequence is TGTGCCAGCAGTTACTCCTGGGTGAGCTCCTACAATGAGCAGTTCTTC.

The CDR3 here is CASSLYEGNIQYF. As DNA, the CDR3 is TGTGCCAGCAGCTTATATGAGGGAAACATTCAGTACTTC. The chain couples TRBV7-9 to TRBJ2-4; TRBD2 might be the D (5 bases). This CDR3 comprises 13 residues. The germline V gene encodes CDR1 SEHNR and CDR2 FQNEAQ (reference sequence). V gave up 2 bases and J gave up 6 bases, with 8 bases separating them.